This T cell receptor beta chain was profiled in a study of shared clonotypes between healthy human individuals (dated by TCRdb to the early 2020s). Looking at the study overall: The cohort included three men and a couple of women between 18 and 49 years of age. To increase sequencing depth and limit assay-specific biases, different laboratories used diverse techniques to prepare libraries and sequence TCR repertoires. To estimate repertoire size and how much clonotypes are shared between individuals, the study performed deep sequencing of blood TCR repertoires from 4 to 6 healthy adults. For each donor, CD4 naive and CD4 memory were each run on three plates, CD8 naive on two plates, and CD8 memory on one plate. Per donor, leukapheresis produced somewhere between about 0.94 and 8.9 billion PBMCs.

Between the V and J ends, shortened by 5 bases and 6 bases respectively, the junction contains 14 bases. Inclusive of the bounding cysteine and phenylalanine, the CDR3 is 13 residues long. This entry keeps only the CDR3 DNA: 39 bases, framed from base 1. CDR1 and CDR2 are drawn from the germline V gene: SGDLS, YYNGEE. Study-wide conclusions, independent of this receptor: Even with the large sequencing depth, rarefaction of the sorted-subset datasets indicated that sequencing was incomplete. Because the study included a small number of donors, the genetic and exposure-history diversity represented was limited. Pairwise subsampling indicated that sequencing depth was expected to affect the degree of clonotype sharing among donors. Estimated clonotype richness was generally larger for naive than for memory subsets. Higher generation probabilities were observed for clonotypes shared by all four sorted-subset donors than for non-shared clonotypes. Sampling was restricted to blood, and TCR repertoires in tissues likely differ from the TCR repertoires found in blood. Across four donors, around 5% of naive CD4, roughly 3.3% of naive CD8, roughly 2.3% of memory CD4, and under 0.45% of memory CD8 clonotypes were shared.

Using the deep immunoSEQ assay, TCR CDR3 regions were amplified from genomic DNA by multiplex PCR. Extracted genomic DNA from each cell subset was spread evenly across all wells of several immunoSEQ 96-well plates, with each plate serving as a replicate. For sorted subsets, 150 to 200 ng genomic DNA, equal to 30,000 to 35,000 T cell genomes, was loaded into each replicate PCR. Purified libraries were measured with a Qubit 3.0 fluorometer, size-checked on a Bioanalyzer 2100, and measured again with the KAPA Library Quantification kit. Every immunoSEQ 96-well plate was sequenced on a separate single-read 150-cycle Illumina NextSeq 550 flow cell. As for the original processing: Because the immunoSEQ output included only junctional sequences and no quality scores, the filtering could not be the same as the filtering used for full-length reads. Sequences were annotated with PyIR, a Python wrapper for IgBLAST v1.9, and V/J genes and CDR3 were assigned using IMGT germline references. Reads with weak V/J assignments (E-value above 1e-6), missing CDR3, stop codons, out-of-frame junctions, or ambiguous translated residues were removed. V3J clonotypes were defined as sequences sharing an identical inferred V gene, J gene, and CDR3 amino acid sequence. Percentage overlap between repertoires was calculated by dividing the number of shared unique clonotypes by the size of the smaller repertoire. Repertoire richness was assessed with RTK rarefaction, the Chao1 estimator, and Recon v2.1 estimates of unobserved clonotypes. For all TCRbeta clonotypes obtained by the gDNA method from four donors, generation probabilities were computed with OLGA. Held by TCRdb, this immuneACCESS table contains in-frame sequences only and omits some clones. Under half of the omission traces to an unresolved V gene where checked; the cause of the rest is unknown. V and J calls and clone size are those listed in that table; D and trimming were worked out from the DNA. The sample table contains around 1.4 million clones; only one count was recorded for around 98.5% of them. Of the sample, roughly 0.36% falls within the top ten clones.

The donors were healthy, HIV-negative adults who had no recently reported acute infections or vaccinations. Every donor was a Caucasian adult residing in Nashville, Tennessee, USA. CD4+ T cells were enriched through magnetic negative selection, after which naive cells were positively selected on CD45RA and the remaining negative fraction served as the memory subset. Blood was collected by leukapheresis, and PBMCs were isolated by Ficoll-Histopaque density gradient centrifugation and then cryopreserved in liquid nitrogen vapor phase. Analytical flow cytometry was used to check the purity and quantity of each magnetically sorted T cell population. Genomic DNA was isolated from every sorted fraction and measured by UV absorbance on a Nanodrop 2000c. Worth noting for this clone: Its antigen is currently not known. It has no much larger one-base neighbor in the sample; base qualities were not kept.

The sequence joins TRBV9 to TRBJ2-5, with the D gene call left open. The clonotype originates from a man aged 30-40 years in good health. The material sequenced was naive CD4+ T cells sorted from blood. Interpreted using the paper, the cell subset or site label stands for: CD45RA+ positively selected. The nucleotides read TGTGCCAGCAGTGAGGCAAGTTTGAAGACCCAGTACTTC. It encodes CASSEASLKTQYF.